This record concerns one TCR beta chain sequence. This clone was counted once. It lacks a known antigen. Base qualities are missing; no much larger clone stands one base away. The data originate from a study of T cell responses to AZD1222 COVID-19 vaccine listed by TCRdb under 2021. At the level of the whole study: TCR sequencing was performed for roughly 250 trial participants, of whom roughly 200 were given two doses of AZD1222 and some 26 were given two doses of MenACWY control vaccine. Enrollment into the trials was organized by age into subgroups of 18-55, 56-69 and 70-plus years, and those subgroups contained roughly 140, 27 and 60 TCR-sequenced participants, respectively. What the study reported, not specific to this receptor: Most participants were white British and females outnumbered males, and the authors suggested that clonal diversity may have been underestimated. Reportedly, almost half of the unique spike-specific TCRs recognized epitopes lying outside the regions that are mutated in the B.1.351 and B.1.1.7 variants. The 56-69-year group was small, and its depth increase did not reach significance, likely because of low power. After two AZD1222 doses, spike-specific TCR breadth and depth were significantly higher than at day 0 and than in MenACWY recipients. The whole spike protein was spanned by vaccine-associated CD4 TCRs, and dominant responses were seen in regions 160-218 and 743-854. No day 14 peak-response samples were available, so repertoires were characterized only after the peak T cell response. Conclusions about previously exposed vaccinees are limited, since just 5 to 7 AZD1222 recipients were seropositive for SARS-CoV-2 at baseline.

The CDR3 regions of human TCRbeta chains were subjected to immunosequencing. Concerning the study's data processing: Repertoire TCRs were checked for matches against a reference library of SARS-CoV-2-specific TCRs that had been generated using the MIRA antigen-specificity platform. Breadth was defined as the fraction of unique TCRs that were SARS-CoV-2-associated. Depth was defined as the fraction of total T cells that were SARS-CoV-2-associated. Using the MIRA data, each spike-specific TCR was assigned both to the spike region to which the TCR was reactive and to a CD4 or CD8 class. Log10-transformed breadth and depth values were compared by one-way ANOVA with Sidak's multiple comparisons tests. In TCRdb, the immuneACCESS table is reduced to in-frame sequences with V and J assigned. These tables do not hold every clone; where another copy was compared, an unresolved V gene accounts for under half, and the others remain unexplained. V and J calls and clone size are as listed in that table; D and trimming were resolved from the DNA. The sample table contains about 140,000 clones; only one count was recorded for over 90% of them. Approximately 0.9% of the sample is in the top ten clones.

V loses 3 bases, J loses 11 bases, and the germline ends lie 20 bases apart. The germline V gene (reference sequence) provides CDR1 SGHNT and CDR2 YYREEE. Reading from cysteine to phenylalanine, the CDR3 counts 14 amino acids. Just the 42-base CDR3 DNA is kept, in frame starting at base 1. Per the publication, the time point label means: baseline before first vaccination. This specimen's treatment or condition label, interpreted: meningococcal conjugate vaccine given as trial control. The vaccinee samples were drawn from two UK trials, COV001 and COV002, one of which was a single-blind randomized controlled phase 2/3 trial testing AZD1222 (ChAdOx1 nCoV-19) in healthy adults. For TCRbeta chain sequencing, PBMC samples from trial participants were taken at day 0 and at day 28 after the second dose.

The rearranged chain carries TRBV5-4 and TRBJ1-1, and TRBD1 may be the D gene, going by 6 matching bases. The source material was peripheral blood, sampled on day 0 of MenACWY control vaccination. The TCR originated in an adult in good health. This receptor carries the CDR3 CASSSDGQIVRAFF. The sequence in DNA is TGTGCCAGCAGCTCGGACGGACAGATAGTTAGGGCTTTCTTT.